The 4 T cell receptor delta chains listed next were all sequenced from one sample in a study of γδ T cells in repeated Plasmodium falciparum infection. Vgamma9/Vdelta2+ and Vdelta2-negative gammadelta T cells were flow-sorted from PBMC for bulk sequencing. TCRdb re-processed the multiplex PCR reads using CATT. Among some 100,000 delta-chain clones, approximately 1.5% were seen once, and the ten largest hold about 10%. The sample comprised gamma-delta T cells from blood. The receptors stem from a pool of human donors (malaria-infected and uninfected, not separated).

A remark on this clone: It differs at one base from a far larger clone, so likely a read error. Other DNA sequences in this sample translate to the same CDR3. V and J are TRDV1 and TRDJ1; the D gene could be TRDD2 or TRDD3 (7 bases each). Matching the DNA to germline supplied the J gene, which TCRdb does not give. Germline V gene sequence: CDR1 TSWWSYY, CDR2 QGS. Trimming took 0 bases from V and 1 from J, leaving 36 bases between them. The CDR3 is made up of 24 amino acids. For the CDR3, the DNA is TGTGCTCTTGGGGAACTGTTTCCTACATGGACCGGGGGATGGGGAAAGAGGGGCACCGATAAACTCATCTTT. Amino acid sequence: CALGELFPTWTGGWGKRGTDKLIF.

With respect to this clone: A far larger clone differs by one base, so this is likely a read error. Distinct nucleotide sequences in the sample also encode this CDR3. The V call is TRDV1, the J call TRDJ1; possible D gene TRDD2, 5 bases. The J gene is absent in TCRdb and was assigned here via DNA matching to germline. Germline loops: CDR1 TSWWSYY, CDR2 QGS. The CDR3 contains 14 residues. The CDR3 DNA sequence: TGTGCCCTTGGTAGCCCCTACAGGACCGATAAACTCATCTTT. Amino acid sequence: CALGSPYRTDKLIF.

As concerns this clone: A far larger clone differs by one base, so this is likely a read error. Other DNA sequences within the sample encode an identical CDR3. V gene TRDV1 combines with J gene TRDJ1, with D possibly matching TRDD3 (6 bases). TCRdb offers no J gene call, so here the DNA was matched to germline to obtain one. Trimming pared 1 base from V and 5 bases from J, leaving 29 bases between. Germline CDR1 reads TSWWSYY; CDR2 reads QGS. CDR3 length: 20 residues. CDR3 loop: CALGEPANVLHILGPDKLIF. Written as DNA, the CDR3 is TGTGCTCTTGGGGAACCAGCTAACGTCCTCCACATACTGGGTCCTGATAAACTCATCTTT.

On this clone itself: An end of the junction does not agree with germline; a read error may underlie this. V gene TRDV1 combines with J gene TRDJ1; 7 nucleotides align to TRDD3. There are 22 residues in the CDR3. Germline V gene lookup returns CDR1 TSWWSYY and CDR2 QGS. CDR3 residues: CALGEMWPGVLGIAFYTDKLIF. Here the CDR3 DNA reads TGTGCTCTTGGGGAAATGTGGCCTGGTGTACTGGGGATAGCTTTCTACACCGATAAGCTCATCTTT.